The clone carrying this T cell receptor beta chain showed up many times. Antigen: not known. Constant-region reverse primers amplified full-length variable regions, followed by semi-nested Nested Universal Primer A PCR. TCRdb reprocessed the 5' RACE reads via MiXCR and lists one record per CDR3 protein. The sample has roughly 56,000 distinct CDR3 sequences; 30% are singletons. CD25-based Treg depletion was applied to purified naive CD4+ T cells. General study points: Tumor Tregs overlapped most with tumor, then blood, naive CD4+ cells. The larger-cohort validation was restricted to a single TCR beta V-J rearrangement rather than whole repertoires.

With 5 bases removed from V and 7 bases from J, the gap between germline ends came to 24 bases. This CDR3 comprises 17 residues. Germline CDR1 and CDR2: SGHTA and FQGNSA. Sequences were obtained from tumor-infiltrating naive CD4+ T cells sorted from the breast tumor. Subset indicated: naive CD4+ T cells, CD4+CD45RA+CD25-. The clonotype was recovered from a female donor with breast cancer. The chain joins TRBV7-2 to TRBJ2-1; D possibly matches TRBD1 or TRBD2 (6 bases each). The CDR3 DNA is TGTGCCAGCAGCCCCCAAAGCGGAGGGGGAGTGGTAAATGAGCAGTTCTTC. Translation: CASSPQSGGGVVNEQFF.